This T cell receptor (beta chain) was recorded in a study of T cell changes during pregnancy in multiple sclerosis. The data were produced by immunoSEQ multiplex PCR, yet TCRdb's version contains in-frame clones alone and is incomplete. The sample lists about 83,000 clones, about 91% seen once, with 3.5% to 4% in the top ten. V dropped 3 bases and J dropped 8; count of bases not matched to a gene: 19. Germline lookup yields CDR1 MGHRA and CDR2 YSYEKL. The CDR3 has 19 amino acids. Sequences were derived from PBMCs, sampled in the first trimester of pregnancy. The V gene is TRBV4-1, the J gene TRBJ1-4; 9 positions match TRBD1. The receptor was isolated from a female donor in good health, serving as a control in a pregnancy study. Some clones in this sample may be carry-over from other donors' samples. The CDR3 DNA follows: TGCGCCAGCAGCCATCACGGCCGTATCCGGGACAGGGCCGGGGAAAAACTGTTTTTT. Translated: CASSHHGRIRDRAGEKLFF.